The 18 T cell receptor beta chains given below trace back to one sample, sequenced in a study of shared clonotypes between healthy human individuals (dated by TCRdb to the early 2020s). The library was built by means of the immunoSEQ multiplex PCR assay. TCRdb retrieved this table from immuneACCESS and kept in-frame rearrangements only. Not all clones are present; in checked studies, unresolved V genes account for under half, and no reason is known for the remainder. The sample has about 2 million clones on record, about 95% of them singletons. The top ten hold about 1.1% of the sample. CD8 naive samples were obtained by positive selection for CCR7 among CD45RO-negative cells, yielding a CD45RA+CCR7+ population from which TemRA cells were excluded. The sample taken for sequencing was naive CD8+ T cells sorted from blood. This specimen's cell subset or site label, interpreted: CD45RA+CCR7+. The receptors shown here come from a man younger than 35 in good health.

The V gene is TRBV4-1, the J gene TRBJ2-7; no clear D. In germline, CDR1 is MGHRA, CDR2 YSYEKL. This CDR3 is built from 17 residues. The V end was cut by 0 bases, the J end by 2 bases, with 17 bases between. The CDR3 here is CASSQEPGPPWAYEQYF. Written as DNA, the CDR3 is TGCGCCAGCAGCCAAGAGCCCGGACCCCCGTGGGCCTACGAGCAGTACTTC.

The chain recombines TRBV28 with TRBJ1-2; a possible D gene is TRBD1 (6 bases). This CDR3 has 14 amino acids. Germline V gives CDR1 MDHEN, CDR2 SYDVKM. Trimming took 3 bases from V and 2 from J, leaving 10 bases between them. CDR3 sequence: CASSFPGDNYGYTF. Here the CDR3 DNA reads TGTGCCAGCAGTTTCCCAGGGGACAACTATGGCTACACCTTC.

The gene calls are TRBV15 and TRBJ2-7, with TRBD2 as a possible D gene (6 bases). V was shortened by 0 bases and J by 9 bases, with 18 bases between the two germline ends. The CDR3 runs 15 residues. The germline CDR1 and CDR2 sequences are LNHNV and YYDKDF (reference sequence). This CDR3 is CATSRDLDPGRGQYF. CDR3 nucleotides: TGTGCCACCAGCAGAGATCTTGATCCGGGGCGGGGGCAGTACTTC.

This clone was recorded once. The chain carries TRBV5-6 and TRBJ2-7; TRBD1 agrees at 7 bases. The CDR3 spans 13 residues. Germline V gene lookup returns CDR1 SGHDT and CDR2 YYEEEE. V lost 5 bases and J lost 6; bases outside the gene matches: 8. CDR3 sequence reads: CASSTGAMGEQYF. CDR3 bases: TGTGCCAGCAGTACAGGGGCGATGGGCGAGCAGTACTTC.

The rearrangement joins TRBV6-5 to TRBJ2-7, with 7 bases that match TRBD1. With 6 bases clipped from V and 3 bases from J, the junction kept 8 bases outside the gene matches. Germline V CDR1 and CDR2: MNHEY, SVGAGI. This CDR3 comprises 14 residues. CDR3 nucleotides: TGTGCCAGCAGCCCAATCGACAGGGTCTACGAGCAGTACTTC. The encoded protein is CASSPIDRVYEQYF.

V is TRBV25-1 and J is TRBJ2-7; 7 nucleotides align to TRBD1. This CDR3 contains 14 residues. CDR1 is MGHDK and CDR2 is SYGVNS in the germline V gene. V was pared by 4 bases and J by 2 bases, with 5 bases of the junction left unmatched. As DNA, the CDR3 is TGTGCCAGCAGTGTACAGGGGCAGGCCTACGAGCAGTACTTC. The encoded protein is CASSVQGQAYEQYF.

This chain joins TRBV27 and TRBJ2-1, with 10 bases aligning to TRBD2. The CDR3 runs to 14 residues. CDR1 and CDR2 from the germline V gene are MNHEY and SMNVEV (reference sequence). V was clipped by 10 bases and J by 10 bases; unmatched bases: 13. The CDR3 loop reads CATRVLAGGGEQFF. The DNA for the CDR3 is TGTGCCACCCGAGTGTTAGCGGGGGGCGGCGAGCAGTTCTTC.

A single count supports this clone. This chain links TRBV5-6 with TRBJ1-5; tentative D call: TRBD1 (5 bases). V was pared by 1 base and J by 7 bases, with 12 bases between. Germline values: CDR1 SGHDT, CDR2 YYEEEE. This CDR3 has 14 residues. The CDR3 spells CASSLNGAGQPQHF. The CDR3 nucleotides read TGTGCCAGCAGCTTGAACGGTGCAGGGCAGCCCCAGCATTTT.

The chain uses TRBV5-4 and TRBJ1-2; D unresolved. Germline V gene data show CDR1 as SGHNT and CDR2 as YYREEE (reference sequence). The CDR3 has 14 amino acids. Trimming removed 2 bases from V and 2 bases from J, with 10 bases in between. CDR3 amino acids: CASSFSGLNYGYTF. The CDR3 bases are TGTGCCAGCAGCTTTTCCGGGCTGAACTATGGCTACACCTTC. The variable domain in full, completed from reference TRBV5-4 and TRBJ1-2, reads ETGVTQSPTHLIKTRGQQVTLRCSSQSGHNTVSWYQQALGQGPQFIFQYYREEENGRGNFPPRFSGLQFPNYSSELNVNALELDDSALYLCASSFSGLNYGYTFGSGTRLTVV.

Concerning this clone itself: Other DNA sequences in the same sample also yield this CDR3. The chain combines TRBV4-1 with TRBJ1-2, with D possibly being TRBD1 (6 bases). The CDR3 runs 15 residues. Germline V CDR1 and CDR2: MGHRA, YSYEKL. The ends were cut back, 0 bases at V and 2 bases at J, with 10 bases in the middle. CDR3 coding DNA: TGCGCCAGCAGCCAAGAGAGGACAGCAAACTATGGCTACACCTTC. It encodes CASSQERTANYGYTF.

This clone was recorded only once. The same CDR3 arises from other DNA sequences in this sample as well. V usage is TRBV9 and J usage is TRBJ1-5, with D unresolved. The CDR3 has 14 residues. The ends were cut back, 2 bases at V and 2 bases at J, with 8 bases in the middle. Per the germline V gene, CDR1 is SGDLS and CDR2 is YYNGEE. CDR3 nucleotides: TGTGCCAGCAGCGTGGGCGGGGGCAATCAGCCCCAGCATTTT. Translated, it gives CASSVGGGNQPQHF.

The rearrangement joins TRBV6-1 to TRBJ2-1; D is uncertain. CDR1 is MNHNS and CDR2 is SASEGT in the germline V gene. There are 15 residues in the CDR3. V lost 7 bases, J lost 0 bases, and 13 bases lay in between. The CDR3 region has the DNA TGTGCCAGCAAGGTGGGAAGAAGCTCCTACAATGAGCAGTTCTTC. This translates into CASKVGRSSYNEQFF.

This chain joins TRBV27 and TRBJ1-5, with 7 bases matching TRBD1. Germline CDR1 MNHEY, CDR2 SMNVEV (reference sequence). Trimming took 7 bases from V and 7 from J; bases not matched to a gene: 4. CDR3 length equals 12 residues. The CDR3 nucleotides are TGTGCCAGCAAGGGGGCAGGCCAGCCCCAGCATTTT. This gives the protein CASKGAGQPQHF.

This sequence joins TRBV7-3 and TRBJ1-1, with D tentatively TRBD1 (6 bases). The CDR3 contains 13 residues. The V and J ends lost 0 bases and 11 bases respectively, with 13 bases between them. In germline, CDR1 is SGHTA, CDR2 FQGTGA. The CDR3, as DNA: TGTGCCAGCAGCTTAACGTTCGGGGGCAACGCTTTCTTT. It specifies CASSLTFGGNAFF.

The chain joins TRBV27 to TRBJ1-2; maybe TRBD1 (5 bases). The CDR3 totals 13 residues. V shed 5 bases and J shed 4 bases, with 11 bases lying between them. CDR1 is MNHEY, CDR2 SMNVEV, per germline (reference sequence). For the CDR3, the DNA is TGTGCCAGCAGTCTCCGGGACGGCTATGGCTACACCTTC. It specifies CASSLRDGYGYTF.

The chain is built from TRBV27 and TRBJ1-1, with D hard to call. The CDR3 totals 11 residues. Germline loops: CDR1 MNHEY, CDR2 SMNVEV (reference sequence). The V end was cut by 3 bases, the J end by 6 bases, with 5 bases between. The CDR3 region has the DNA TGTGCCAGCAGTTTCGGGCCTGAAGCTTTCTTT. This sequence encodes CASSFGPEAFF.

The V and J genes are TRBV18 and TRBJ2-3; D gene uncertain. The CDR3 is 14 amino acids. V lost 4 bases, J lost 2 bases, and 10 bases lay in between. Germline V lookup: CDR1 KGHSH, CDR2 LQKENI. The CDR3 loop reads CASSLTDPTDTQYF. The CDR3 DNA follows: TGTGCCAGCTCACTTACGGACCCCACAGATACGCAGTATTTT.

The chain is built from TRBV4-1 and TRBJ2-7, with 10 bases aligning to TRBD1. Losses at the gene ends were 4 bases for V and 0 bases for J; bases not matched to a gene: 6. Germline V lookup: CDR1 MGHRA, CDR2 YSYEKL. CDR3 length: 16 amino acids. Here the CDR3 reads CASSPGTGVFSYEQYF. The CDR3 DNA reads TGCGCCAGCAGCCCCGGGACAGGGGTTTTCTCCTACGAGCAGTACTTC.